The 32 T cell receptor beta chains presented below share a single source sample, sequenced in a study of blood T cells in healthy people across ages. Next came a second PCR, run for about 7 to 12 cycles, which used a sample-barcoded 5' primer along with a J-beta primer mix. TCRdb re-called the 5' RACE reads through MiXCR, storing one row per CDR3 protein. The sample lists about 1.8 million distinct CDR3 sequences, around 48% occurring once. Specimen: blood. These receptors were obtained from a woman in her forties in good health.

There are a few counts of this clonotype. The CDR3 bases are TGTGCCAGCAGTTTATCGGGGAATGGGGGGATCGGCTATGGCTACACCTTC. The encoded protein is CASSLSGNGGIGYGYTF. V gene TRBV27 combines with J gene TRBJ1-2; possible D gene TRBD1, 5 bases. The CDR3 contains 17 residues. Per germline, CDR1 MNHEY and CDR2 SMNVEV (reference sequence). V lost 0 bases and J 4 bases, leaving 18 bases between the germline ends.

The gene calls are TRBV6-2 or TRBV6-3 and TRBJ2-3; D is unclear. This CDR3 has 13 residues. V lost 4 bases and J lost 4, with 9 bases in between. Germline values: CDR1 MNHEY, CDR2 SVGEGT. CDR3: CASSWLGSDTQYF. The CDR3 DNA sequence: TGTGCCAGCAGTTGGTTGGGGTCAGATACGCAGTATTTT.

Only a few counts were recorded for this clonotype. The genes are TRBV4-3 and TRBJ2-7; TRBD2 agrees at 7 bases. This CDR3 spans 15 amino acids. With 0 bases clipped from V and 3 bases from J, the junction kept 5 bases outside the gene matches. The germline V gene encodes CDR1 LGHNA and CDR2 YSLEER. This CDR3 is CASSQEWEGNYEQYF. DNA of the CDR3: TGCGCCAGCAGCCAAGAATGGGAGGGGAACTACGAGCAGTACTTC.

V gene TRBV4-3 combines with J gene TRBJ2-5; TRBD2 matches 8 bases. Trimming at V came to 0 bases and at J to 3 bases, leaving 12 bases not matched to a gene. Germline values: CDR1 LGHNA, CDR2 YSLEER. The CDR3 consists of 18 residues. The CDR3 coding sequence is TGCGCCAGCAGCCAAGATCGGTGGGCGGGGGGAGATAAAGAGACCCAGTACTTC. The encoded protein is CASSQDRWAGGDKETQYF.

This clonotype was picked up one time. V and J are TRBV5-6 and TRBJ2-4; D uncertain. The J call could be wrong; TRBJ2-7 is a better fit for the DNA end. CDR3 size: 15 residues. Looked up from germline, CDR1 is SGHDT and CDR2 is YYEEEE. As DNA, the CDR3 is TGTGCCAGCAGCTTGGCAGCGTTGGGTGGAAGCGAGCAGTACTTC. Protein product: CASSLAALGGSEQYF.

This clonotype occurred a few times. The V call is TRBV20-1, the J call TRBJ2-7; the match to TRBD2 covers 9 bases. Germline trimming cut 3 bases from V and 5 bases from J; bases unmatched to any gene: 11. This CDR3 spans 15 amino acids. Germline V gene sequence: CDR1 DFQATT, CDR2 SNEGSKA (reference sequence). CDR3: CSASFPRGGANEQYF. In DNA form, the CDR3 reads TGCAGTGCTAGTTTCCCTCGCGGGGGGGCCAACGAGCAGTACTTC.

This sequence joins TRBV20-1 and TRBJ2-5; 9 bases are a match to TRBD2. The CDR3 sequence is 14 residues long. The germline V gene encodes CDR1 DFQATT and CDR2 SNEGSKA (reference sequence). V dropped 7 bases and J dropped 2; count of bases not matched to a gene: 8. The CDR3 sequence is CSVKRGEPQETQYF. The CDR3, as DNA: TGCAGTGTTAAGCGGGGGGAGCCTCAAGAGACCCAGTACTTC.

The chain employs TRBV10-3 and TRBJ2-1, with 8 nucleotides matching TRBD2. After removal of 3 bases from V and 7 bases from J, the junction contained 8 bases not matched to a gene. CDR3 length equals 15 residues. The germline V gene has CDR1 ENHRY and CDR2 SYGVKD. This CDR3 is CAISEIGGARNEQFF. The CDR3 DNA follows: TGTGCCATCAGTGAAATCGGGGGGGCAAGGAATGAGCAGTTCTTC.

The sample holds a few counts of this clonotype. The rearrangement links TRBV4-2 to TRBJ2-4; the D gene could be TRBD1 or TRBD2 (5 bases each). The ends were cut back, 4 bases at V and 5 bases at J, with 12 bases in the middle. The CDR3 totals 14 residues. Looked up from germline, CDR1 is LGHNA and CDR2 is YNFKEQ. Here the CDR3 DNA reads TGTGCCAGCAGCCCCAGGGACGGGGAAAACATTCAGTACTTC. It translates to CASSPRDGENIQYF.

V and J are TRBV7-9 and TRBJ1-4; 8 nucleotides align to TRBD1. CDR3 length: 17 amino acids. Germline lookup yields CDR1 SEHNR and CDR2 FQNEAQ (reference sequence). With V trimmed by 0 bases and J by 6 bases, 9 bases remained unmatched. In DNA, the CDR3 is TGTGCCAGCAGCTTAGCTGTCAGGGGGCGCGAGGATGAAAAACTGTTTTTT. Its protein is CASSLAVRGREDEKLFF.

The CDR3 sequence: CASSGRSPSGGPNTGELFF. The CDR3 DNA follows: TGTGCCAGCAGTGGTAGGTCCCCTAGCGGGGGACCGAACACCGGGGAGCTGTTTTTT. The V call is TRBV9, the J call TRBJ2-2, with TRBD2 identical over 10 bases. V shed 5 bases, J shed 0 bases, and the junction held 13 bases outside the gene matches. Looked up from germline, CDR1 is SGDLS and CDR2 is YYNGEE. This CDR3 contains 19 residues.

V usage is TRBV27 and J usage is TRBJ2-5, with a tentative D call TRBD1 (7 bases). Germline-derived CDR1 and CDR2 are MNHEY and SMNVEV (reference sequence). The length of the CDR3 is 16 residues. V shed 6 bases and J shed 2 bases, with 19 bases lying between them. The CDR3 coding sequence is TGTGCCAGCAGGAAGACCCAGGGGGGAGGTCAAGAGACCCAGTACTTC. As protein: CASRKTQGGGQETQYF.

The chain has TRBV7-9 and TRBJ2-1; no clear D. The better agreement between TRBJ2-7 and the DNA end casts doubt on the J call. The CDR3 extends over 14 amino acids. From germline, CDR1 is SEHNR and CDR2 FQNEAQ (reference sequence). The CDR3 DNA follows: TGTGCCAGCAGCTTATACGTCTCAGGCCTCGAGCAGTACTTC. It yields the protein CASSLYVSGLEQYF.

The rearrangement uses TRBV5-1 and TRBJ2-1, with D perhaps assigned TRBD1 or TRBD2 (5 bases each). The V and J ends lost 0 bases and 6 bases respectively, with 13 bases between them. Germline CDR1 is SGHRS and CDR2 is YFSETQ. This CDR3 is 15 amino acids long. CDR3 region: CASSLGGISSNEQFF. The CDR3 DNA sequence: TGCGCCAGCAGCTTGGGGGGGATCTCTAGCAATGAGCAGTTCTTC.

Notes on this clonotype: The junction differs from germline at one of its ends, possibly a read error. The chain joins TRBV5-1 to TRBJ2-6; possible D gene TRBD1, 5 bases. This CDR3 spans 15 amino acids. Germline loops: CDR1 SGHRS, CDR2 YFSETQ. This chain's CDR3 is CAGRAAISGANVPTF. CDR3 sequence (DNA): TGCGCCGGCAGGGCCGCCATCTCTGGGGCCAACGTCCCGACTTTC.

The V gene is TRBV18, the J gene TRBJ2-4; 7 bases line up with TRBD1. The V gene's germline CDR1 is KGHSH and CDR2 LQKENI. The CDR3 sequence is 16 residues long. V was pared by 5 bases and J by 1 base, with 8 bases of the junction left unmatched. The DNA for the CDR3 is TGTGCCAGCTCATCGACAGGGAATCTCGCCAAAAACATTCAGTACTTC. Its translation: CASSSTGNLAKNIQYF.

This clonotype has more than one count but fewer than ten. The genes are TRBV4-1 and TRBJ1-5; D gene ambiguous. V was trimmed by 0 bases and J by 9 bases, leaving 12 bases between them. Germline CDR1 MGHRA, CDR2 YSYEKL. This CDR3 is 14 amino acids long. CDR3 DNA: TGCGCCAGCAGCCAAGATCAGGTGGCGCGGCCCCAGCATTTT. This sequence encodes CASSQDQVARPQHF.

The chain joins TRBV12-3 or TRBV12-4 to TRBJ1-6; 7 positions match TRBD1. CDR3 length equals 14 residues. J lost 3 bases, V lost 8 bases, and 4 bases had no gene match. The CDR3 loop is CASRSGGYNSPLHF. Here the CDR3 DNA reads TGTGCCAGCCGGTCAGGGGGCTATAATTCACCCCTCCACTTT.

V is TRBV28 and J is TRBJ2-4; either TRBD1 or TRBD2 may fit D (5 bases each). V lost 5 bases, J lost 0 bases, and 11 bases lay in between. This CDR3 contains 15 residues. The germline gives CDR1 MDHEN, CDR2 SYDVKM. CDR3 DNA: TGTGCCAGCAGTCCGGGGCCCTTAGCCAAAAACATTCAGTACTTC. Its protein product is CASSPGPLAKNIQYF.

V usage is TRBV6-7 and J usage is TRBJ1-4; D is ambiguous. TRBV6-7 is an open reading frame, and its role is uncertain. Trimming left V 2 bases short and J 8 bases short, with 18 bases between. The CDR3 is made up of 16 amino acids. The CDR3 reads CASSYRREGIWEKLFF. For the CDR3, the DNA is TGTGCCAGCAGTTACCGACGAGAAGGAATTTGGGAAAAACTGTTTTTT.

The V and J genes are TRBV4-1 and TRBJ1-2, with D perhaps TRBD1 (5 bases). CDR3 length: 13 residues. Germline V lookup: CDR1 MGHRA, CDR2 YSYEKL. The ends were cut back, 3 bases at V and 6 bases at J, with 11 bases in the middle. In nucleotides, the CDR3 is TGCGCCAGCAGCCAGGCCCCAGGGAATGGCTACACCTTC. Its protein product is CASSQAPGNGYTF.

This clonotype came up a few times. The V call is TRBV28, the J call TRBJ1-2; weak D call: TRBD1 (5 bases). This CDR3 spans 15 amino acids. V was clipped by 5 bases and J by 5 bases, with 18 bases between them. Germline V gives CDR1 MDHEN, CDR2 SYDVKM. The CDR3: CASSPLIAGTYGYTF. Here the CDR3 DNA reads TGTGCCAGCAGTCCCTTGATTGCAGGGACTTATGGCTACACCTTC.

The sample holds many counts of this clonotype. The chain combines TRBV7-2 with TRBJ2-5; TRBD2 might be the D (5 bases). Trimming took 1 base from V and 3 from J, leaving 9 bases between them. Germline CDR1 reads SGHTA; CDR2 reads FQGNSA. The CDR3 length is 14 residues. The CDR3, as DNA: TGTGCCAGCAGCTTAGGCGGGCCAGAAGAGACCCAGTACTTC. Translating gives CASSLGGPEETQYF.

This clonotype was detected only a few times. The CDR3: CASSRDMKETQYF. The CDR3 DNA is TGTGCCAGCAGCCGAGACATGAAGGAGACCCAGTACTTC. The chain has TRBV7-2 and TRBJ2-5; D not resolved. Trimming left V 5 bases short and J 5 bases short, with 12 bases between. Germline V CDR1 and CDR2: SGHTA, FQGNSA. This CDR3 spans 13 amino acids.

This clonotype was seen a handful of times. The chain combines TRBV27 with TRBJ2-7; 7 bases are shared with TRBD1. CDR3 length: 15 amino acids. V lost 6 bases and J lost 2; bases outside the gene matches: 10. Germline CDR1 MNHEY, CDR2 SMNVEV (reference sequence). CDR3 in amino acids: CASRRSWTGPYEQYF. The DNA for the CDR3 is TGTGCCAGCAGACGTAGCTGGACAGGACCCTACGAGCAGTACTTC.

This CDR3 is CASSQGLAYTDYGYTF. Written as DNA, the CDR3 is TGTGCCAGCAGCCAAGGCCTCGCCTATACGGACTATGGCTACACCTTC. This chain links TRBV4-2 with TRBJ1-2; D gene unclear. The CDR3 is made up of 16 amino acids. V was cut by 1 base and J by 3 bases, with 15 bases left in between. CDR1 and CDR2 from the germline V gene are LGHNA and YNFKEQ.

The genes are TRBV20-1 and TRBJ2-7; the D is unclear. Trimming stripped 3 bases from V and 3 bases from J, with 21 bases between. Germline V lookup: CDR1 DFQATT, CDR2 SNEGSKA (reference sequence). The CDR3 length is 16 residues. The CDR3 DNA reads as TGCAGTGCTAGTCGTCCTTCAGCTGGAATTCACTACGAGCAGTACTTC. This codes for CSASRPSAGIHYEQYF.

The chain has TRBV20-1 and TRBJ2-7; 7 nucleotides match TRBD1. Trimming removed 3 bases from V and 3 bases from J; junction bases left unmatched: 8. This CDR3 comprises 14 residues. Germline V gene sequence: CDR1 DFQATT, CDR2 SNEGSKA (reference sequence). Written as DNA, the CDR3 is TGCAGTGCTAGCCGGGACAGCCAGATCTACGAGCAGTACTTC. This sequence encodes CSASRDSQIYEQYF.

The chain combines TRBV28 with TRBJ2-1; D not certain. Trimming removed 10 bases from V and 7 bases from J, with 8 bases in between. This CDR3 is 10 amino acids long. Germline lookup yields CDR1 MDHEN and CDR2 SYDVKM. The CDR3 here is CATEGNEQFF. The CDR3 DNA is TGTGCCACGGAAGGGAATGAGCAGTTCTTC.

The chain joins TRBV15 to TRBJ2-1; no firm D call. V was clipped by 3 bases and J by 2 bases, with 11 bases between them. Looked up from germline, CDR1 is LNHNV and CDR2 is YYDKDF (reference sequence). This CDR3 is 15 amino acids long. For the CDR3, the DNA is TGTGCCACCAGCAGCTCCCCTGACCCCTACAATGAGCAGTTCTTC. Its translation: CATSSSPDPYNEQFF.

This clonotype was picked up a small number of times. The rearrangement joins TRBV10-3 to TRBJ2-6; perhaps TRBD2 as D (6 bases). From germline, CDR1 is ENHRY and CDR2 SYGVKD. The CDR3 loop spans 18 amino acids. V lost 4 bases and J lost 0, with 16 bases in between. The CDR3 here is CAISAAGLSSSGANVLTF. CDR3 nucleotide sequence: TGTGCCATCAGTGCTGCAGGACTAAGTAGCTCTGGGGCCAACGTCCTGACTTTC.

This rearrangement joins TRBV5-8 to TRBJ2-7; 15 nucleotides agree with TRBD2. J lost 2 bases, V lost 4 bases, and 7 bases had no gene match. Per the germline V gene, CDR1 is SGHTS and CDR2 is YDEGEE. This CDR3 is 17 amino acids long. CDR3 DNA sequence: TGTGCCAGCAGCCCGGGACTAGCGGGGGGCCTAACCTACGAGCAGTACTTC. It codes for CASSPGLAGGLTYEQYF.